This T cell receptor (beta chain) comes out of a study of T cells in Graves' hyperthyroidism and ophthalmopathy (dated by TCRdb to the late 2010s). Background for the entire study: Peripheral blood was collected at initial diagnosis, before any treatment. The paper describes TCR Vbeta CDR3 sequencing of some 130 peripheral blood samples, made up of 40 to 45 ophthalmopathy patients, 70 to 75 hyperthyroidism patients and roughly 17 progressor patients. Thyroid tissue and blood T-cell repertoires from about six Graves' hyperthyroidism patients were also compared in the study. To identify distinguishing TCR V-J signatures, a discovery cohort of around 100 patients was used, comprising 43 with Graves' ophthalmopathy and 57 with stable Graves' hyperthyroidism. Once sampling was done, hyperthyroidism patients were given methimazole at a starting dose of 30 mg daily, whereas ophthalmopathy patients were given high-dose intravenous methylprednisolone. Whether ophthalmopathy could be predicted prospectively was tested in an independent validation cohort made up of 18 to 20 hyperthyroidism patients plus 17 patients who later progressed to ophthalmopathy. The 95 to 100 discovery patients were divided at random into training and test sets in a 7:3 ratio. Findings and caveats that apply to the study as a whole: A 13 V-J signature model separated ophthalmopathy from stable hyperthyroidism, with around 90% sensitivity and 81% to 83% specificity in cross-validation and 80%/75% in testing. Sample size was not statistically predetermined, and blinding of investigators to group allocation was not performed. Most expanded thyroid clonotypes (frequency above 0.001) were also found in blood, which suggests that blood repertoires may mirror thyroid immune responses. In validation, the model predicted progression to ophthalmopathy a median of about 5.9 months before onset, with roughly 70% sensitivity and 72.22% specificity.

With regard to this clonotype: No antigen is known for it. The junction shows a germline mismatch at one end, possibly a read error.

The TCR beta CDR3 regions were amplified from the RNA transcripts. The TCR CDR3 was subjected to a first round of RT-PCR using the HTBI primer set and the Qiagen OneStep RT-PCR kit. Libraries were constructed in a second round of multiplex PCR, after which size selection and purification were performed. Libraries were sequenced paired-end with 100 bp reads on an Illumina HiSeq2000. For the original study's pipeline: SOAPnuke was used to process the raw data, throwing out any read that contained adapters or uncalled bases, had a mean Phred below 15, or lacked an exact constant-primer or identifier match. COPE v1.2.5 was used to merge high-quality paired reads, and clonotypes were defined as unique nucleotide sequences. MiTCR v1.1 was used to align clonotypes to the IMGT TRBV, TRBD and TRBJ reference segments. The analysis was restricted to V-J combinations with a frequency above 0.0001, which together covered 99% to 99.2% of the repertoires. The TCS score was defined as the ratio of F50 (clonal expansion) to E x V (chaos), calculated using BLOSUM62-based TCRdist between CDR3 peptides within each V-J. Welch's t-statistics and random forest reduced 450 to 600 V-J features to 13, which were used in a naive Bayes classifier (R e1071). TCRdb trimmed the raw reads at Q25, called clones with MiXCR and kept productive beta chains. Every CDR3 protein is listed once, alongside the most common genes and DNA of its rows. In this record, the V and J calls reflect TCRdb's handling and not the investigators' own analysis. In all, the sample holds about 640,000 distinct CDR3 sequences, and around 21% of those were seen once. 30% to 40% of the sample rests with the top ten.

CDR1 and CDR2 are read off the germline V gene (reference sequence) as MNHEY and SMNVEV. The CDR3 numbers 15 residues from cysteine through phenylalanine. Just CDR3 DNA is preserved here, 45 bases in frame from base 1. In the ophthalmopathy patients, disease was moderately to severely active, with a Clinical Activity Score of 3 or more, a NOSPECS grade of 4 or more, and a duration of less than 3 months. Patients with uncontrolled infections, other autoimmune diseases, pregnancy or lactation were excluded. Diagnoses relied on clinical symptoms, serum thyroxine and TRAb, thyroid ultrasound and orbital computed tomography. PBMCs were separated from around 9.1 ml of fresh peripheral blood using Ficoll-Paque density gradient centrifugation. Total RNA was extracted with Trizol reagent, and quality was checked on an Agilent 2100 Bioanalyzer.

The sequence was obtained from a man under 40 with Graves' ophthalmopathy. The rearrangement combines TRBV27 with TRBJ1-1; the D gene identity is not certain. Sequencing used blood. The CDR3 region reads CASSLSDGVNTEALF. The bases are TGTGCCAGCAGTTTATCAGACGGGGTGAACACTGAAGCTCTCTTT.